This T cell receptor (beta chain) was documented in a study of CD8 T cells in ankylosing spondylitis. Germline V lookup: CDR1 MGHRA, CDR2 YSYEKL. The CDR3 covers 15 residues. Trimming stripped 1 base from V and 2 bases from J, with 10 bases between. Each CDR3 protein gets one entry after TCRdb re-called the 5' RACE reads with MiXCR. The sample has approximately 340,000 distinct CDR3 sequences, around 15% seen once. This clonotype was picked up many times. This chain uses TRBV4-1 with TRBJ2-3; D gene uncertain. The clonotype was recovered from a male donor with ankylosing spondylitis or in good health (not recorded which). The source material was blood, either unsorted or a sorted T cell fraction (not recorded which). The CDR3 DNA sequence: TGCGCCAGCAGCCAAGGAAACGTACACACAGATACGCAGTATTTT. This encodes CASSQGNVHTDTQYF.